Each of the 9 T cell receptor beta chains below was sequenced from the same sample in a study of shared clonotypes between healthy human individuals. The table came from immunoSEQ multiplex PCR; TCRdb's copy has only in-frame clones and leaves some out. Among roughly 2.4 million clones, approximately 96% were seen once, and the ten largest hold approximately 0.13%. Sequencing input: naive CD4+ T cells sorted from blood. The subset: CD45RA+ positively selected. The receptors here all came from a young man in good health.

V and J are TRBV6-5 and TRBJ2-7; unclear D gene. The CDR3 is made up of 13 amino acids. Trimming removed 6 bases from V and 5 bases from J, with 14 bases in between. Per the germline V gene, CDR1 is MNHEY and CDR2 is SVGAGI. The CDR3 loop reads CASSRASLHEQYF. The CDR3 coding sequence is TGTGCCAGCAGCCGGGCTTCTCTTCACGAGCAGTACTTC.

V is TRBV6-5 and J is TRBJ2-7, with 11 bases that match TRBD1. Germline lookup yields CDR1 MNHEY and CDR2 SVGAGI. This CDR3 has 14 amino acids. J gave up 1 base and V 6 bases, and 2 bases lay outside the gene matches. CDR3: CASRGQGESYEQYF. The CDR3 DNA reads TGTGCCAGCAGGGGACAGGGGGAGTCCTACGAGCAGTACTTC.

The chain has TRBV7-2 and TRBJ2-2; 8 bases match TRBD1. The trim removed 4 bases at V and 7 bases at J, leaving 8 bases unmatched. The length of the CDR3 is 15 residues. Germline V lookup: CDR1 SGHTA, CDR2 FQGNSA. Here the CDR3 DNA reads TGTGCCAGCAGCTCCTGGACAGGGCAGGGCGGGGAGCTGTTTTTT. Amino acid sequence: CASSSWTGQGGELFF.

The genes are TRBV19 and TRBJ1-2; tentative D call: TRBD1 (5 bases). V lost 5 bases, J lost 2 bases, and 9 bases lay in between. The CDR3 length is 13 residues. Germline V lookup: CDR1 LNHDA, CDR2 SQIVND (reference sequence). Here the CDR3 DNA reads TGTGCCAGTAGTTTGGGACGGAACTATGGCTACACCTTC. Its translation: CASSLGRNYGYTF.

The J gene is TRBJ1-5, the V gene TRBV7-9; TRBD1 might be the D (6 bases). Trimming left V 3 bases short and J 6 bases short, with 9 bases between. Looked up from germline, CDR1 is SEHNR and CDR2 is FQNEAQ (reference sequence). CDR3 length: 13 amino acids. CDR3: CASSFGGSQPQHF. CDR3 coding DNA: TGTGCCAGCAGCTTTGGGGGCAGTCAGCCCCAGCATTTT.

The rearrangement links TRBV6-1 to TRBJ2-7; unclear D gene. The V end was cut by 6 bases, the J end by 0 bases, with 6 bases between. CDR1 is MNHNS, CDR2 SASEGT, per germline. The CDR3 runs 12 residues. The CDR3 sequence is CASRAGSYEQYF. The CDR3 DNA reads TGTGCCAGCAGGGCAGGCTCCTACGAGCAGTACTTC.

V and J are TRBV6-1 and TRBJ2-5; the D gene is possibly TRBD1 (5 bases). Per the germline V gene, CDR1 is MNHNS and CDR2 is SASEGT. The CDR3 extends over 14 amino acids. Trimming took 3 bases from V and 7 from J, leaving 15 bases between them. The CDR3 DNA is TGTGCCAGCAGTGATACCCAGGGAAAGGGGACCCAGTACTTC. This codes for CASSDTQGKGTQYF.

This chain connects TRBV6-1 to TRBJ2-1, with 11 bases matching TRBD2. Losses at the gene ends were 2 bases for V and 0 bases for J; bases not matched to a gene: 3. The germline gives CDR1 MNHNS, CDR2 SASEGT. The CDR3 is made up of 17 amino acids. Written as DNA, the CDR3 is TGTGCCAGCAGTGAATGGGGGACTAGCGGCTCCTACAATGAGCAGTTCTTC. It yields the protein CASSEWGTSGSYNEQFF.

J is TRBJ1-4 and V is TRBV18, with no clear D. Trimming stripped 6 bases from V and 7 bases from J, with 9 bases between. CDR3 length: 12 residues. The germline V gene encodes CDR1 KGHSH and CDR2 LQKENI. CDR3 sequence reads: CASSPRREKLFF. CDR3 sequence (DNA): TGTGCCAGCTCTCCGCGGCGTGAAAAACTGTTTTTT.